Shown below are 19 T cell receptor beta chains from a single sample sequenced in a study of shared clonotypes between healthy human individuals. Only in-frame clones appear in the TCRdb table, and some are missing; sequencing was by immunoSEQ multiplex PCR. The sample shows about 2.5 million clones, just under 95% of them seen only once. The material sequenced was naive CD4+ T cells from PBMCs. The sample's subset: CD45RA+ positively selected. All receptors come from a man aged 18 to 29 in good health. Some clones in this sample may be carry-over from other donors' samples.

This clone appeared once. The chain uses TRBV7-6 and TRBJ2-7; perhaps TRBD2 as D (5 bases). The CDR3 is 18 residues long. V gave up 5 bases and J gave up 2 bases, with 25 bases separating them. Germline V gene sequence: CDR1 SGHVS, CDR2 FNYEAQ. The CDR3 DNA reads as TGTGCCAGCAGCCCGAGGGTGCTAGCTGGAGACGTAACCTACGAGCAGTACTTC. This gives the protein CASSPRVLAGDVTYEQYF.

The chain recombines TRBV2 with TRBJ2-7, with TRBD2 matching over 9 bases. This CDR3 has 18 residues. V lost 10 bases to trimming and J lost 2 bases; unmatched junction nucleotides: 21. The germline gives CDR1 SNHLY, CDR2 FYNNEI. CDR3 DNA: TGTGCCACAGACGCGCCCACTAATGAAGCGGGAGGTACCTACGAGCAGTACTTC. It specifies CATDAPTNEAGGTYEQYF.

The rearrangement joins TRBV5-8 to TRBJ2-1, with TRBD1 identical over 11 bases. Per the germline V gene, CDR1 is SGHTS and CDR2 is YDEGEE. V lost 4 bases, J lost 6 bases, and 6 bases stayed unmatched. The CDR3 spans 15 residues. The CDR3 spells CASSARDRGFNEQFF. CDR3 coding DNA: TGTGCCAGCAGCGCCCGGGACAGGGGGTTCAATGAGCAGTTCTTC.

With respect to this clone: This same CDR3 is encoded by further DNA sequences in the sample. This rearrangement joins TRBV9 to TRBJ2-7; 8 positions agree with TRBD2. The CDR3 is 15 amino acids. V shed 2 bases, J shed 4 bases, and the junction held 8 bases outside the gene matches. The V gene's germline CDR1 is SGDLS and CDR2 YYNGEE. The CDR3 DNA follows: TGTGCCAGCAGCGTCGGACTAGCAGAGGGGTACGAGCAGTACTTC. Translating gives CASSVGLAEGYEQYF. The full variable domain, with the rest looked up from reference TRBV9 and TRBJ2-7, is DSGVTQTPKHLITATGQRVTLRCSPRSGDLSVYWYQQSLDQGLQFLIQYYNGEERAKGNILERFSAQQFPDLHSELNLSSLELGDSALYFCASSVGLAEGYEQYFGPGTRLTVT.

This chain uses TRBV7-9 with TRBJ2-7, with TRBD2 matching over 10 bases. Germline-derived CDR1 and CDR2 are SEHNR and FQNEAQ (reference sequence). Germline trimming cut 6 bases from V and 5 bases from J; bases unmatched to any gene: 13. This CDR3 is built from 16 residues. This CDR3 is CASSLISGRALHEQYF. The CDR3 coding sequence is TGTGCCAGCAGTCTCATCAGCGGGAGGGCCCTCCACGAGCAGTACTTC.

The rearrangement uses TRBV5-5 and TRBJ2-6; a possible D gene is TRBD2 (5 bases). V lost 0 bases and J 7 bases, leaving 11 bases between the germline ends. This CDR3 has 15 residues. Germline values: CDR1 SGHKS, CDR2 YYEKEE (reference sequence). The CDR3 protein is CASSLVVGSANVLTF. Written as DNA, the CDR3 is TGTGCCAGCAGCTTGGTGGTAGGGAGCGCCAACGTCCTGACTTTC.

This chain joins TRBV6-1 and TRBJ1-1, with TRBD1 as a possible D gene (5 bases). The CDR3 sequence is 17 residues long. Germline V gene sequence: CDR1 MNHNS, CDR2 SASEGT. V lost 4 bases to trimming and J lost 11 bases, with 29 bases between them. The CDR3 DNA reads TGTGCCAGCAGTGCCCCCGTTTCCGATGGGGCTCGTCCTATGGCTTTCTTT. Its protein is CASSAPVSDGARPMAFF.

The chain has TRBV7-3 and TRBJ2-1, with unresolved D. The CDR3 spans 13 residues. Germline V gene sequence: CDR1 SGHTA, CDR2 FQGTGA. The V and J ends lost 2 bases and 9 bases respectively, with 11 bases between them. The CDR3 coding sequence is TGTGCCAGCAGCTTATTTGGCGACGGTGAGCAGTTCTTC. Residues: CASSLFGDGEQFF.

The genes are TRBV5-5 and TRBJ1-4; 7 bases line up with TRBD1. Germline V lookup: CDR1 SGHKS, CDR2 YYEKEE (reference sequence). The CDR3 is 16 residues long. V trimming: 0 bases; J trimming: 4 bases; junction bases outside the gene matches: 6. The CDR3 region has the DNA TGTGCCAGCAGCTTGGACAGGGGAAGGGGTAATGAAAAACTGTTTTTT. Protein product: CASSLDRGRGNEKLFF.

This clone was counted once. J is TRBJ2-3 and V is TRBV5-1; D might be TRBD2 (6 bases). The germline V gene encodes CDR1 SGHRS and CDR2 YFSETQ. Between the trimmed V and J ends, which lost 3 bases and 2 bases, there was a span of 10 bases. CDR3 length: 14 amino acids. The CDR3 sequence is CASSWGVSTDTQYF. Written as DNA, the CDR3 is TGCGCCAGCAGCTGGGGGGTGTCCACAGATACGCAGTATTTT.

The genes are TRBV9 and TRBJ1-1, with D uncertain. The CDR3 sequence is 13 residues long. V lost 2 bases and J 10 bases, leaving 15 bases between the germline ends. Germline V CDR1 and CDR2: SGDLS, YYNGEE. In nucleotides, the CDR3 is TGTGCCAGCAGCGTTAGCTCGGGATCGGGAGCTTTCTTT. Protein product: CASSVSSGSGAFF.

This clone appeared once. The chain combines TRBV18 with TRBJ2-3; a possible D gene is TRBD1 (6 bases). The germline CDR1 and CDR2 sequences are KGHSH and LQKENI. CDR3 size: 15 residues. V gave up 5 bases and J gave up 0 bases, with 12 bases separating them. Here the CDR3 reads CASSSTGPSTDTQYF. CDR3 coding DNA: TGTGCCAGCTCAAGTACAGGGCCGAGCACAGATACGCAGTATTTT.

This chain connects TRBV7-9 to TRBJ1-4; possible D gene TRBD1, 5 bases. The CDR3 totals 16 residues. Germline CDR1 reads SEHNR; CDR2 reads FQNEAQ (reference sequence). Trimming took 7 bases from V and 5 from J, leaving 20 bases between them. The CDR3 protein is CASTTIRDLRNEKLFF. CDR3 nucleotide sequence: TGTGCCAGCACCACGATCCGGGACCTGAGGAATGAAAAACTGTTTTTT.

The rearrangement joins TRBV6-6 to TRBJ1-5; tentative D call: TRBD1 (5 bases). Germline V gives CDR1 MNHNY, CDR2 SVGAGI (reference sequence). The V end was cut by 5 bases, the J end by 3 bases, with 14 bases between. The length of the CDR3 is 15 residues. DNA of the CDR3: TGTGCCAGCAGTCTACAACGGGGCCCCAATCAGCCCCAGCATTTT. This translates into CASSLQRGPNQPQHF.

The DNA for the CDR3 is TGTGCCAGCAGCCCTGTACAGGGGGCAAACATTCAGTACTTC. This encodes CASSPVQGANIQYF. The chain uses TRBV14 and TRBJ2-4; 9 nucleotides align to TRBD1. Germline values: CDR1 SGHDN, CDR2 FVKESK. CDR3 length equals 14 residues. V shed 4 bases, J shed 6 bases, and the junction held 4 bases outside the gene matches.

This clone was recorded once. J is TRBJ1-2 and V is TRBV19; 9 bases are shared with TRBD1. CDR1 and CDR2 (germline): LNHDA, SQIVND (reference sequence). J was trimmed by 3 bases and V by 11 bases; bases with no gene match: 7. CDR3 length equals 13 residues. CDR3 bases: TGTGCCTGCCGGGACAGGGATCACTATGGCTACACCTTC. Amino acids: CACRDRDHYGYTF. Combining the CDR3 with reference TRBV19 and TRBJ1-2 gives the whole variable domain DGGITQSPKYLFRKEGQNVTLSCEQNLNHDAMYWYRQDPGQGLRLIYYSQIVNDFQKGDIAEGYSVSREKKESFPLTVTSAQKNPTAFYLCACRDRDHYGYTFGSGTRLTVV.

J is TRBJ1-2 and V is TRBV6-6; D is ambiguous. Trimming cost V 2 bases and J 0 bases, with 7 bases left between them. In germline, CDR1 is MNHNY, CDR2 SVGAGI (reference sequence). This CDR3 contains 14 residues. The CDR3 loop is CASSYGYANYGYTF. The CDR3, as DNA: TGTGCCAGCAGTTACGGGTACGCTAACTATGGCTACACCTTC.

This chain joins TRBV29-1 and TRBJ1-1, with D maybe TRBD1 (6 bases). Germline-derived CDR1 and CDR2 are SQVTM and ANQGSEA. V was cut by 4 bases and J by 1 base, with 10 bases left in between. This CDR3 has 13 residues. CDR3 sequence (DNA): TGCAGCGTTGTCAGGGGTGGGAACACTGAAGCTTTCTTT. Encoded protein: CSVVRGGNTEAFF. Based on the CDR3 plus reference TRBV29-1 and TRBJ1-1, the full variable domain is SAVISQKPSRDICQRGTSLTIQCQVDSQVTMMFWYRQQPGQSLTLIATANQGSEATYESGFVIDKFPISRPNLTFSTLTVSNMSPEDSSIYLCSVVRGGNTEAFFGQGTRLTVV.

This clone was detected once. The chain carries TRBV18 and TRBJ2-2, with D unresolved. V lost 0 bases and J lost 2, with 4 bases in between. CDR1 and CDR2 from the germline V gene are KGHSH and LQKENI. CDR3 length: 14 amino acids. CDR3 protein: CASSPPINTGELFF. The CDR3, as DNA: TGTGCCAGCTCACCACCGATCAACACCGGGGAGCTGTTTTTT.